This T cell receptor (beta chain) was captured by sequencing in a study of Ad26.COV2.S vaccination and SARS-CoV-2 variants. Treatment indicated: 15 to 20 received Ad26.COV2.S at low or high dose, single or two shots; about 5 received placebo; per-sample allocation not given. Sampling was performed 63 days after the first vaccine or placebo injection. Recruitment in Boston yielded a donor of adult age, 18-55 years. V lost 0 bases to trimming and J lost 2 bases, with 12 bases between them. The V gene's germline CDR1 is SGHNT and CDR2 YYREEE (reference sequence). CDR3 length equals 15 residues. TCRdb's copy holds only in-frame clones and misses some; the assay was immunoSEQ multiplex PCR. Here the sample spans around 400,000 clones, about 91% being singletons.

Sequenced here: peripheral blood, sampled in a trial of Ad26.COV2.S vaccine versus placebo. The V and J genes are TRBV5-4 and TRBJ2-7; D remains unclear. The TCR comes from a person between 18 and 59 years old who received the Ad26.COV2.S COVID-19 vaccine or a placebo. DNA of the CDR3: TGTGCCAGCAGCTTGGAAAGCTACTCGACCTACGAGCAGTACTTC. Amino acids: CASSLESYSTYEQYF.